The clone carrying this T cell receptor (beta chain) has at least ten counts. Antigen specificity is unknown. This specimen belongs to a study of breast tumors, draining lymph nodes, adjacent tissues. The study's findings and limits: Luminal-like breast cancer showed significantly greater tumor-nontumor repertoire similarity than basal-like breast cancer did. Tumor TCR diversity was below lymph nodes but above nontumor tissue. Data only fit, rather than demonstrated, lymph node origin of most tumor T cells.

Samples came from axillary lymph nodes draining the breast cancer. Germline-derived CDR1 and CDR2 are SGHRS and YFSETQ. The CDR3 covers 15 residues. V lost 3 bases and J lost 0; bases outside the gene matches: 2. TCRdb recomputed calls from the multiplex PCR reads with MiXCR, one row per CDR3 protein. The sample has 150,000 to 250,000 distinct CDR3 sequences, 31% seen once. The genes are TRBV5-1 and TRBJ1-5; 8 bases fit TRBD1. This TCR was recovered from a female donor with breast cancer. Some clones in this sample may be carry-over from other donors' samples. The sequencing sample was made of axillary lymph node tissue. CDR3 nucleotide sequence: TGCGCCAGCAGCTCGGACAGGGATAGCAATCAGCCCCAGCATTTT. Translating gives CASSSDRDSNQPQHF. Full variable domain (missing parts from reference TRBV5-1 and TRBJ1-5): KAGVTQTPRYLIKTRGQQVTLSCSPISGHRSVSWYQQTPGQGLQFLFEYFSETQRNKGNFPGRFSGRQFSNSRSEMNVSTLELGDSALYLCASSSDRDSNQPQHFGDGTRLSIL.